The sequence of this T cell receptor beta chain was determined in a study of cytomegalovirus exposure and HLA in healthy donors. The study, taken as a whole, reports: Available immune exposure information was restricted to CMV serostatus only. It was assumed in the presence/absence analyses that sequencing depth was roughly uniform across donors.

60 Vbeta and 13 Jbeta primers were used in PCR. Using immunoSEQ multiplex PCR, the repertoire was profiled, and TCRdb retains in-frame clones only, with some absent. The sample holds around 200,000 clones, 79% seen once. As for this clone: Its target is not known.

Sequenced sample: PBMCs. This receptor was obtained from a man in his fifties in good health and CMV-seronegative.

CDR3 nucleotides: TGTGCCAGCAGCGTTTCATCGGCCGGGGAGCTGTTTTTT. Amino acids: CASSVSSAGELFF. The V gene is TRBV9, the J gene TRBJ2-2; D unclear. The CDR3 covers 13 residues. Trimming took 2 bases from V and 6 from J, leaving 8 bases between them. Germline-derived CDR1 and CDR2 are SGDLS and YYNGEE.